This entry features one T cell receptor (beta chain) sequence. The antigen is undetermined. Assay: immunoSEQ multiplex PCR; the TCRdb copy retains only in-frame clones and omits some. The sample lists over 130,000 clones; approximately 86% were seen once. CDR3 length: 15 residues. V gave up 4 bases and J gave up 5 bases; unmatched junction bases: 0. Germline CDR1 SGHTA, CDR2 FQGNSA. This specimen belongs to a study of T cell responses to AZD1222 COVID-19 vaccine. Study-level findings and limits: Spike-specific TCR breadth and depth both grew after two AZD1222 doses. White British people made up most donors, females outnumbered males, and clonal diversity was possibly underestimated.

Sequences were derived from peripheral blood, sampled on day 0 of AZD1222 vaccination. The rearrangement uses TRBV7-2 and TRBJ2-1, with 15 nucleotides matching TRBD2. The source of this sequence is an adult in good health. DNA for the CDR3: TGTGCCAGCAGCTGGACTAGCGGGAGGGACAATGAGCAGTTCTTC. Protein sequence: CASSWTSGRDNEQFF.